The text below deals with one T cell receptor (beta chain). This record comes from a study of blood T cells in healthy people across ages. The CDR3 is made up of 17 amino acids. Germline assignment: CDR1 LGHNA and CDR2 YNFKEQ. Between the trimmed V and J ends, which lost 4 bases and 7 bases, there was a span of 25 bases. For the second PCR, which ran for roughly 6 to 11 cycles, a sample-barcoded 5' primer and a J-beta primer mix were used. MiXCR, applied by TCRdb to the 5' RACE reads, yields one record per CDR3 protein. Seen here are some 1,800,000 distinct CDR3 sequences, about two fifths observed once, and the top ten hold more than 20%.

The sequenced sample was blood. The receptor was derived from a human donor in good health. The rearrangement joins TRBV4-2 to TRBJ1-2, with a possible D match to TRBD1 (5 bases). CDR3 coding DNA: TGTGCCAGCAGCCCAATCCGGCTTGACAGTCACCCGGGTGGCTACACCTTC. Translated: CASSPIRLDSHPGGYTF.